The rows below give T cell receptor beta chains drawn from one sample of a study of control samples from healthy donors and cancer patients. TCRdb's table, derived via immunoSEQ multiplex PCR, lists solely in-frame clones and lacks some. This sample has 200,000 to 250,000 clones, with just under 95% found just once. The sample consisted of blood. Receptors originate from a man aged 45-60 years in good health. CDR3s include the opening cysteine and the closing phenylalanine or tryptophan. The D gene is left open where the match is weak. Clone size is not always given. Where it is, it says once, few, many or a class for expanded clones.

TRBD2	TRBV19	TRBJ2-3	NA	CASSLNVFAGGRDTQYF	TGTGCCAGTAGCCTCAACGTTTTCGCGGGGGGGCGGGATACGCAGTATTTT
TRBD2	TRBV5-1	TRBJ2-5	NA	CASSSRVASGWETQYF	TGCGCCAGCAGCTCCCGCGTTGCTAGCGGGTGGGAGACCCAGTACTTC
TRBD1	TRBV5-1	TRBJ1-1	NA	CASSLGTGATEAFF	TGCGCCAGCAGCTTGGGGACAGGGGCCACTGAAGCTTTCTTT
NA	TRBV4-1	TRBJ2-5	once	CASSQVHRLGETQYF	TGCGCCAGCAGCCAAGTTCACAGGTTGGGAGAGACCCAGTACTTC
NA	TRBV10-1	TRBJ1-2	once	CASSDGVYGYTF	TGCGCCAGCAGTGACGGAGTCTATGGCTACACCTTC
TRBD1	TRBV28	TRBJ1-3	NA	CASSWDRWEGTIYF	TGTGCCAGCAGTTGGGACAGGTGGGAAGGCACCATATATTTT
NA	TRBV9	TRBJ2-1	NA	CASSPNPAYPNEQFF	TGTGCCAGCAGCCCCAACCCCGCCTATCCCAATGAGCAGTTCTTC
NA	TRBV9	TRBJ1-4	NA	CASSVGTREKLFF	TGTGCCAGCAGCGTAGGGACCAGAGAAAAACTGTTTTTT
NA	TRBV19	TRBJ2-5	NA	CASMGDRETQYF	TGTGCCAGTATGGGGGACCGAGAGACCCAGTACTTC
NA	TRBV2	TRBJ1-1	few	CASSQNTEAFF	TGTGCCAGCAGCCAGAACACTGAAGCTTTCTTT
NA	TRBV21-1	TRBJ2-5	once	CASSQWEARGQETQYF	TGTGCCAGCAGCCAATGGGAGGCCAGGGGGCAAGAGACCCAGTACTTC
TRBD1	TRBV29-1	TRBJ1-2	NA	CSVRQGADGYTF	TGCAGCGTTAGACAGGGGGCTGATGGCTACACCTTC
NA	TRBV29-1	TRBJ2-1	NA	CSVGGPANEQFF	TGCAGCGTTGGGGGCCCAGCCAATGAGCAGTTCTTC
NA	TRBV19	TRBJ1-4	NA	CASSIGRTTNEKLFF	TGTGCCAGTAGTATCGGACGGACAACTAATGAAAAACTGTTTTTT
TRBD1	TRBV27	TRBJ2-1	NA	CASSLSGTGIGEQFF	TGTGCCAGCAGTTTATCCGGGACAGGGATAGGAGAGCAGTTCTTC
TRBD2	TRBV5-1	TRBJ2-4	once	CASSGTSSAKNIQYF	TGCGCCAGCAGCGGGACTAGCTCTGCCAAAAACATTCAGTACTTC
NA	TRBV6-5	TRBJ1-2	NA	CASSYQSATIDDYTF	TGTGCCAGCAGTTACCAGTCGGCTACCATCGATGACTACACCTTC
NA	TRBV19	TRBJ2-7	once	CASSIRGETYEQYF	TGTGCCAGTAGTATAAGGGGGGAGACCTACGAGCAGTACTTC
NA	TRBV19	TRBJ1-1	NA	CASSIELHQVGTEAFF	TGTGCCAGTAGTATAGAGCTCCACCAGGTGGGCACTGAAGCTTTCTTT
NA	TRBV5-4	TRBJ1-1	NA	CASSNRVSGDTEAFF	TGTGCCAGCAGCAACCGGGTCTCCGGGGACACTGAAGCTTTCTTT
NA	TRBV5-4	TRBJ2-1	NA	CASSLSAAHYNEQFF	TGTGCCAGCAGCTTGTCGGCAGCACACTACAATGAGCAGTTCTTC
NA	TRBV6-1	TRBJ1-1	once	CASSEVRGSTEAFF	TGTGCCAGCAGTGAAGTGCGGGGTTCGACTGAAGCTTTCTTT
NA	TRBV6-5	TRBJ1-4	NA	CASSPGPFSHEKLFF	TGTGCCAGCAGTCCGGGCCCCTTCAGTCATGAAAAACTGTTTTTT
NA	TRBV6-5	TRBJ1-2	NA	CASSYRGGSGGYTF	TGTGCCAGCTCCTATCGAGGGGGGAGTGGGGGCTACACCTTC
NA	TRBV3-1/TRBV3-2	TRBJ1-6	NA	CASSQGLRGYNSPLHF	TGTGCCAGCAGCCAAGGACTAAGGGGTTACAATTCACCCCTCCACTTT
TRBD1	TRBV15	TRBJ2-5	NA	CATSRATGFAETQYF	TGTGCCACCAGCAGGGCGACAGGGTTCGCGGAGACCCAGTACTTC
TRBD2	TRBV27	TRBJ2-1	NA	CASSSPTSGYYNEQFF	TGTGCCAGCAGTAGCCCGACTAGCGGGTACTACAATGAGCAGTTCTTC
NA	TRBV5-4	TRBJ1-1	NA	CASSLTRKDTEAFF	TGTGCCAGCAGCTTGACCCGAAAGGACACTGAAGCTTTCTTT
TRBD2	TRBV19	TRBJ2-3	NA	CASSIPAGSTDTQYF	TGTGCCAGTAGTATTCCAGCGGGGAGCACAGATACGCAGTATTTT
NA	TRBV7-9	TRBJ1-3	NA	CASSSLYSGNTIYF	TGTGCCAGCAGCTCCCTATACTCTGGAAACACCATATATTTT
NA	TRBV7-3	TRBJ2-1	NA	CASSPPARGRFEQFF	TGTGCCAGCAGCCCCCCCGCGAGGGGTCGGTTTGAGCAGTTCTTC
NA	TRBV7-9	TRBJ1-1	NA	CASSRGLGAAFF	TGTGCCAGCAGCCGCGGCCTTGGGGCGGCTTTCTTT
NA	TRBV3-1/TRBV3-2	TRBJ1-5	once	CASSQVGQPQHF	TGTGCCAGCAGCCAAGTGGGTCAGCCCCAGCATTTT
TRBD1	TRBV28	TRBJ1-1	NA	CASINRGNTEAFF	TGTGCCAGCATAAACAGGGGGAACACTGAAGCTTTCTTT
NA	TRBV28	TRBJ1-1	NA	CGLFRGYTEAFF	TGTGGGTTATTCAGAGGGTACACTGAAGCTTTCTTT
NA	TRBV13	TRBJ1-3	NA	CASSLGTTGNTIYF	TGTGCCAGCAGCTTAGGGACAACTGGAAACACCATATATTTT
NA	TRBV27	TRBJ1-6	NA	CASKPTPGIGNSPLHF	TGTGCCAGCAAACCTACCCCTGGGATCGGTAATTCACCCCTCCACTTT
TRBD2	TRBV5-8	TRBJ2-1	NA	CASSFFGTSGGRSYNEQFF	TGTGCCAGCAGCTTTTTTGGGACTAGCGGGGGGAGGTCCTACAATGAGCAGTTCTTC
TRBD2	TRBV11-2	TRBJ2-2	NA	CASSLGLAGMIGELFF	TGTGCCAGCAGTTTAGGACTAGCGGGTATGATCGGGGAGCTGTTTTTT
NA	TRBV5-5	TRBJ1-3	NA	CASSLGSPGFGNTIYF	TGTGCCAGCAGCTTGGGGTCCCCAGGGTTTGGAAACACCATATATTTT
NA	TRBV7-9	TRBJ1-6	NA	CASNHGFSYNSPLHF	TGTGCCAGCAACCACGGCTTCTCCTATAATTCACCCCTCCACTTT
NA	TRBV6-5	TRBJ1-1	NA	CASSRVGANTEAFF	TGTGCCAGCAGCCGGGTAGGGGCGAACACTGAAGCTTTCTTT
TRBD1	TRBV7-2	TRBJ1-2	NA	CASSWDRGYGYTF	TGTGCCAGCAGCTGGGACAGGGGCTATGGCTACACCTTC
NA	TRBV7-2	TRBJ1-5	NA	CASSLIPRAPQHF	TGTGCCAGCAGCCTAATCCCCCGGGCCCCCCAGCATTTT
TRBD1	TRBV19	TRBJ2-1	NA	CASSILFTRTGPNEQFF	TGTGCCAGTAGTATTTTATTTACCCGGACAGGGCCGAATGAGCAGTTCTTC
NA	TRBV6-5	TRBJ1-2	NA	CASRATGFYGYTF	TGTGCCAGCAGAGCCACGGGGTTCTATGGCTACACCTTC
NA	TRBV18	TRBJ2-7	NA	CASSPLVGEQYF	TGTGCCAGCTCACCTTTAGTCGGCGAGCAGTACTTC
NA	TRBV2	TRBJ1-1	NA	CASSPLTVGNREAFF	TGTGCCAGCAGTCCCCTGACAGTAGGGAATCGGGAAGCTTTCTTT
NA	TRBV6-2/TRBV6-3	TRBJ1-5	NA	CASSSHGSLWDQPQHF	TGTGCCAGCAGTTCTCACGGGTCCCTCTGGGATCAGCCCCAGCATTTT
TRBD1	TRBV24-1	TRBJ2-5	NA	CATSQDRGQETQYF	TGTGCCACCAGCCAGGACAGGGGGCAGGAGACCCAGTACTTC
TRBD1	TRBV11-3	TRBJ2-7	NA	CASSPGQGGGEQYF	TGTGCCAGCAGCCCGGGACAGGGGGGAGGCGAGCAGTACTTC
TRBD1	TRBV5-1	TRBJ1-1	NA	CASRPATGTGTEAFF	TGCGCCAGCAGACCCGCGACAGGGACGGGAACTGAAGCTTTCTTT
NA	TRBV5-4	TRBJ2-5	NA	CASSLGQNQETQYF	TGTGCCAGCAGCTTGGGACAGAACCAAGAGACCCAGTACTTC
NA	TRBV15	TRBJ2-1	NA	CATSARSYNEQFF	TGTGCCACGTCGGCACGCTCCTACAATGAGCAGTTCTTC
NA	TRBV28	TRBJ2-2	NA	CASLSSITGELFF	TGTGCCAGCCTTTCTAGCATCACCGGGGAGCTGTTTTTT
NA	TRBV9	TRBJ1-6	NA	CASSVGGGNSPLHF	TGTGCCAGCAGCGTAGGGGGCGGTAATTCACCCCTCCACTTT
NA	TRBV28	TRBJ1-1	NA	CASSFRRGRDTEAFF	TGTGCCAGCAGTTTTCGCCGGGGACGAGACACTGAAGCTTTCTTT
NA	TRBV6-5	TRBJ2-1	NA	CASSYRGGYNEQFF	TGTGCCAGCAGTTACAGGGGGGGGTACAATGAGCAGTTCTTC